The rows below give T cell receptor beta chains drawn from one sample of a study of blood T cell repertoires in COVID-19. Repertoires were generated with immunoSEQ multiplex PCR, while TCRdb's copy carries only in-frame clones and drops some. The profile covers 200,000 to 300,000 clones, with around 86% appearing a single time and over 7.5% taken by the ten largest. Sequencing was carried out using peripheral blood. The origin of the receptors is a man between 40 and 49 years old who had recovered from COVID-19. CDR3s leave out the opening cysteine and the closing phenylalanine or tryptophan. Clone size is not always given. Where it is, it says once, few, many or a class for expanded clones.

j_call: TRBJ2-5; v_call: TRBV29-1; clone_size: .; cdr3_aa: SVERQQETQY
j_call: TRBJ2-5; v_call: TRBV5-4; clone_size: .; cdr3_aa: ASSFLTSPSETQY
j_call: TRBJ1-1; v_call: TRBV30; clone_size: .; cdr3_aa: AWTGGITEAF
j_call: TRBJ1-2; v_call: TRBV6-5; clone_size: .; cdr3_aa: ASSFGSDYGYT
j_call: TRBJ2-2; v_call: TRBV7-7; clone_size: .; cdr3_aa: ASSLVDGFGELF
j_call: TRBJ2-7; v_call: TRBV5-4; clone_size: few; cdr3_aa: ASSPRDSYEQY
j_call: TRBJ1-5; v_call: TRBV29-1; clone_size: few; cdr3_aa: SAAAYIVSNQPQH
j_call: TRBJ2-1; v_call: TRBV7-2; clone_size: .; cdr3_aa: ASSSSTSGSRYEQF
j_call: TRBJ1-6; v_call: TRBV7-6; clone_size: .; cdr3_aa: ASSLTGAGNSPLH
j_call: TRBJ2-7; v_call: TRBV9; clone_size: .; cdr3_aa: ASSKSGRVDYEQY
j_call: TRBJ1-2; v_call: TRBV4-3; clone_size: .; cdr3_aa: ASSQDWSGGGYT
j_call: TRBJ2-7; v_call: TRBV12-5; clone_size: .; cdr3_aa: ASGRDTTYEQY
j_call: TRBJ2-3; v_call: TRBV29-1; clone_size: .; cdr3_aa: SVLQGRTQY
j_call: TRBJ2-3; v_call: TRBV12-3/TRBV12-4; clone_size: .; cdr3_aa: ASRQGERTQY
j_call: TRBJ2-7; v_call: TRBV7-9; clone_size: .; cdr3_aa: ASSLEGSRAYEQY
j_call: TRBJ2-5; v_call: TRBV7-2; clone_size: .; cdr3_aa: ASRLGGGGETQY
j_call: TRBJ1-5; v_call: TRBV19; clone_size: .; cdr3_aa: DCRDRGLWGGNQPQH
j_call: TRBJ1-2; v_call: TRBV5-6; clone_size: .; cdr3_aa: ASSRRGPGYT
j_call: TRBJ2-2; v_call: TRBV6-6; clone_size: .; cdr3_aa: ASRTYPGGDTGELF
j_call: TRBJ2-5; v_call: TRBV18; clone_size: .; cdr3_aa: ASSLQETQY
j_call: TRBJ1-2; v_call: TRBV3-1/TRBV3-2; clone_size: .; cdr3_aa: ASRPPGSSYGYT
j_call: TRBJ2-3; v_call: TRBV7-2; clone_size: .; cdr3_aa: ASSLGTQRGARETQY
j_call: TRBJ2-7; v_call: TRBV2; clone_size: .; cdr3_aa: ASSAQGLTYEQY
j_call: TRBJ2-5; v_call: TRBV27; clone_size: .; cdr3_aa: ASSWRVEETQY
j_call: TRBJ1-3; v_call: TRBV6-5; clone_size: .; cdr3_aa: ASRGAGNTIY
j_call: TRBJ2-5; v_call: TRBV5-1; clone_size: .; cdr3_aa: ASSFGLAGESSETQY
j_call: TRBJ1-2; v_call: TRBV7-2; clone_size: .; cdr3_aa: ASSPQVVNYGYT